This T cell receptor beta chain was recovered during a study of shared clonotypes between healthy human individuals. In regard to this clone: Its antigen is unknown.

Deep level was the assay's run setting. The input for sorted-subset replicate PCRs was 200 to 250 ng DNA, approximately 30,000 T cell genomes. Libraries were prepared by immunoSEQ multiplex PCR; TCRdb keeps only in-frame clonotypes and omits some of them. This sample has roughly 2,000,000 clones, with 93% found just once. Points from the study as a whole: The genetic and exposure-history diversity represented was limited by few donors. The study's rarefaction showed incomplete sorted-subset sequencing despite large depth.

CD45RO-negative, CCR7-selected cells formed the naive CD8 fraction, which excluded terminally differentiated effector memory CD45RA+ cells. CDR3 length: 14 amino acids. In germline, CDR1 is SGHDN, CDR2 FVKESK. V was cut by 0 bases and J by 3 bases, with 8 bases left in between. Sequenced input: naive CD8+ T cells from PBMCs. V and J are TRBV14 and TRBJ2-5; D call uncertain. This clonotype was sampled from a man aged 18 to 29 in good health. Some clones in this sample may be carry-over from other donors' samples. CDR3 nucleotides: TGTGCCAGCAGCCAAGACACCACCAAAGAGACCCAGTACTTC. It is translated as CASSQDTTKETQYF.